A single TCR beta chain is shown here with its context. The sample originates from a study of T cell responses to AZD1222 COVID-19 vaccine. The germline gives CDR1 MNHNY, CDR2 SVGAGI (reference sequence). This CDR3 has 12 amino acids. V was shortened by 2 bases and J by 8 bases, with 6 bases between the two germline ends. Profiling relied on immunoSEQ multiplex PCR, and the TCRdb table lists in-frame clones only, not all of them. Found here are about 120,000 clones, roughly 89% of them singletons; the top ten hold roughly 8.9%. This chain uses TRBV6-6 with TRBJ1-4; D gene uncertain. The sequencing here drew on peripheral blood, taken on day 0 of AZD1222 vaccination. The TCR was taken from an adult in good health. The CDR3 sequence: CASSYVGEKLFF. CDR3 coding DNA: TGTGCCAGCAGTTACGTAGGGGAAAAACTGTTTTTT.